This T cell receptor beta chain was identified in a study of cytomegalovirus exposure and HLA in healthy donors. Overall study findings and caveats: Most subjects' HLA-A and HLA-B alleles were reportedly predicted from TCR beta sequences.

V shed 6 bases and J shed 1 base, with 13 bases lying between them. Germline lookup yields CDR1 MNHNY and CDR2 SVGAGI (reference sequence). The CDR3 sequence is 16 residues long. As to this clone: Its antigen remains unknown.

The PCR used 60 Vbeta and 13 Jbeta primers. TCRdb's table, derived via immunoSEQ multiplex PCR, lists solely in-frame clones and lacks some. The sample lists roughly 100,000 clones; 12% to 15% were seen once. J is TRBJ2-6 and V is TRBV6-6; no clear D gene. The sample consisted of PBMCs. This clonotype originated in a female donor in good health and CMV-seronegative. The CDR3 region is CASSPRPGSGANVLTF. The DNA of the CDR3 is TGTGCCAGCAGCCCACGTCCGGGTTCTGGGGCCAACGTCCTGACTTTC.